The 29 T cell receptor beta chains below come from one sample, sequenced in a study of STAT5B mutations in CD4+ large granular lymphocyte leukemia. Clones were read by immunoSEQ multiplex PCR, and TCRdb kept only the in-frame ones, dropping some. The sample has 45,000 to 55,000 clones; around 70% are singletons. Sequences were obtained from CD4+ T cells from blood buffy coats. These receptors were taken from a human donor in good health.

This clone was seen only once. The gene calls are TRBV6-4 and TRBJ1-4; 8 positions agree with TRBD1. The CDR3 length is 20 residues. Trimming removed 6 bases from V and 3 bases from J; junction bases left unmatched: 21. Germline V gene sequence: CDR1 MRHNA, CDR2 SNTAGT. As DNA, the CDR3 is TGTGCCAGCAGCTCCTGGAGGACAGGGTCTCACGTGTCTCCTAATGAAAAACTGTTTTTT. Residues: CASSSWRTGSHVSPNEKLFF.

The DNA of the CDR3 is TGTGCCAGCTCACCCCCGGGACTAGCCCCCGGACTCTCCTACGAGCAGTACTTC. It specifies CASSPPGLAPGLSYEQYF. The chain employs TRBV18 and TRBJ2-7; TRBD2 agrees at 9 bases. V was pared by 3 bases and J by 0 bases, with 12 bases of the junction left unmatched. The CDR3 contains 18 residues. Germline assignment: CDR1 KGHSH and CDR2 LQKENI. Looking up the rest from reference TRBV18 and TRBJ2-7 gives the full variable domain: NAGVMQNPRHLVRRRGQEARLRCSPMKGHSHVYWYRQLPEEGLKFMVYLQKENIIDESGMPKERFSAEFPKEGPSILRIQQVVRGDSAAYFCASSPPGLAPGLSYEQYFGPGTRLTVT.

The chain recombines TRBV6-1 with TRBJ1-2; D unresolved. Germline V gene lookup returns CDR1 MNHNS and CDR2 SASEGT. This CDR3 region has 12 residues. V was trimmed by 2 bases and J by 5 bases, leaving 6 bases between them. The CDR3 loop is CASSENRYGYTF. As DNA, the CDR3 is TGTGCCAGCAGTGAAAACAGATATGGCTACACCTTC.

This chain uses TRBV5-1 with TRBJ2-1; D is tentatively TRBD1 or TRBD2 (5 bases each). V was trimmed by 0 bases and J by 8 bases, leaving 15 bases between them. The CDR3 is made up of 15 amino acids. Germline V gene data show CDR1 as SGHRS and CDR2 as YFSETQ. This CDR3 reads CASSLALGERDEQFF. In DNA, the CDR3 is TGCGCCAGCAGCTTGGCCCTGGGGGAAAGGGATGAGCAGTTCTTC.

This chain links TRBV5-4 with TRBJ1-2; weak D call: TRBD1 (5 bases). The V end lost 2 bases, the J end lost 4 bases, and 9 bases lay between the germline ends. CDR1 and CDR2 from the germline V gene are SGHNT and YYREEE (reference sequence). The CDR3 runs to 13 residues. CDR3 nucleotides: TGTGCCAGCAGCTTTGGGGACCTCTATGGCTACACCTTC. Translation: CASSFGDLYGYTF. Drawing the rest from reference TRBV5-4 and TRBJ1-2, the complete variable domain is ETGVTQSPTHLIKTRGQQVTLRCSSQSGHNTVSWYQQALGQGPQFIFQYYREEENGRGNFPPRFSGLQFPNYSSELNVNALELDDSALYLCASSFGDLYGYTFGSGTRLTVV.

This chain uses TRBV30 with TRBJ2-2; TRBD2 agrees at 15 bases. Trimming removed 0 bases from V and 1 base from J; junction bases left unmatched: 3. CDR3 size: 18 residues. In germline, CDR1 is GTSNPN, CDR2 SVGIG (reference sequence). The DNA for the CDR3 is TGTGCCTGGAGTGTACCGGGACTAGCGGGGGGGAACACCGGGGAGCTGTTTTTT. Its protein is CAWSVPGLAGGNTGELFF. The entire variable domain, with the rest obtained from reference TRBV30 and TRBJ2-2, is as follows: SQTIHQWPATLVQPVGSPLSLECTVEGTSNPNLYWYRQAAGRGLQLLFYSVGIGQISSEVPQNLSASRPQDRQFILSSKKLLLSDSGFYLCAWSVPGLAGGNTGELFFGEGSRLTVL.

This chain connects TRBV5-1 to TRBJ1-3, with D possibly matching TRBD1 (6 bases). The V gene lost 1 base and the J gene lost 1 base, with 6 bases spanning the gap. CDR1 is SGHRS and CDR2 is YFSETQ in the germline V gene. The CDR3 sequence is 14 residues long. The DNA for the CDR3 is TGCGCCAGCAGCTTGACAGGGTCTGGAAACACCATATATTTT. This gives the protein CASSLTGSGNTIYF.

CDR3 loop: CASSRGGGGSYEQYV. CDR3 DNA sequence: TGTGCCAGCAGCCGCGGGGGTGGTGGATCCTACGAGCAGTACGTC. V usage is TRBV14 and J usage is TRBJ2-7; 7 bases are a match to TRBD2. V lost 4 bases and J lost 1; bases outside the gene matches: 7. Germline V CDR1 and CDR2: SGHDN, FVKESK. There are 15 residues in the CDR3.

The chain uses TRBV4-1 and TRBJ2-1; 9 bases are shared with TRBD1. CDR3 size: 15 residues. V lost 6 bases and J lost 8; bases outside the gene matches: 11. The germline V gene has CDR1 MGHRA and CDR2 YSYEKL. The CDR3 spells CASSPQGQGRDEQFF. The CDR3 nucleotides are TGCGCCAGCAGTCCCCAGGGACAGGGCAGGGATGAGCAGTTCTTC.

This sequence joins TRBV6-6 and TRBJ2-3; D is unclear. The CDR3 has 14 residues. Germline V lookup: CDR1 MNHNY, CDR2 SVGAGI (reference sequence). V was clipped by 3 bases and J by 5 bases, with 12 bases between them. CDR3 DNA: TGTGCCAGCAGTTATGGGAACTCACAAGATACGCAGTATTTT. Translating gives CASSYGNSQDTQYF.

This clone was recorded a few times. The chain combines TRBV11-2 with TRBJ2-6; D is uncertain. Germline V gene lookup returns CDR1 SGHAT and CDR2 FQNNGV. The CDR3 length is 15 residues. V was cut by 5 bases and J by 0 bases, with 8 bases left in between. The CDR3 nucleotides read TGTGCCAGCAGCAGTCTCCTCTCTGGGGCCAACGTCCTGACTTTC. Protein product: CASSSLLSGANVLTF.

The chain combines TRBV2 with TRBJ2-3, with D perhaps TRBD2 (6 bases). V lost 6 bases to trimming and J lost 4 bases, with 14 bases between them. Per the germline V gene, CDR1 is SNHLY and CDR2 is FYNNEI. This CDR3 region has 14 residues. In nucleotides, the CDR3 is TGTGCCAGCAGGCGGGAATCGGGGTCAGATACGCAGTATTTT. It yields the protein CASRRESGSDTQYF.

The rearrangement links TRBV5-1 to TRBJ2-1; D possibly corresponds to TRBD2 (7 bases). Trimming took off 2 bases at V and 4 bases at J, with 13 bases between the two ends. This CDR3 spans 15 amino acids. Germline CDR1 and CDR2: SGHRS and YFSETQ. For the CDR3, the DNA is TGCGCCAGCAGCTTTCGGGGGGCGAATTACAATGAGCAGTTCTTC. Encoded protein: CASSFRGANYNEQFF. Full variable domain (remainder filled in from reference TRBV5-1 and TRBJ2-1): KAGVTQTPRYLIKTRGQQVTLSCSPISGHRSVSWYQQTPGQGLQFLFEYFSETQRNKGNFPGRFSGRQFSNSRSEMNVSTLELGDSALYLCASSFRGANYNEQFFGPGTRLTVL.

CDR3 sequence reads: CASSPRDSNQPQHF. The CDR3 region has the DNA TGTGCCAGCAGCCCCAGGGATAGCAATCAGCCCCAGCATTTT. The chain links TRBV27 to TRBJ1-5; the D gene is possibly TRBD1 (5 bases). The CDR3 has 14 amino acids. The germline V and J ends were trimmed by 6 bases and 0 bases, with 9 bases remaining between them. Per germline, CDR1 MNHEY and CDR2 SMNVEV (reference sequence).

The chain recombines TRBV29-1 with TRBJ2-5; a possible D gene is TRBD2 (5 bases). Looked up from germline, CDR1 is SQVTM and CDR2 is ANQGSEA. The CDR3 extends over 12 amino acids. Trimming shortened V by 2 bases and J by 5 bases, and 9 bases separated the two germline ends. The CDR3, as DNA: TGCAGCGTTGAAAGCGGTTCGGAGACCCAGTACTTC. Translation gives CSVESGSETQYF.

The chain joins TRBV14 to TRBJ1-2; TRBD1 aligns across 9 bases. There are 16 residues in the CDR3. The V gene's germline CDR1 is SGHDN and CDR2 FVKESK. V was clipped by 3 bases and J by 5 bases; unmatched bases: 10. CDR3 residues: CASSHQGQGNRYGYTF. CDR3 DNA sequence: TGTGCCAGCAGCCATCAGGGACAGGGAAATCGGTATGGCTACACCTTC.

This sequence joins TRBV2 and TRBJ1-1; D is unresolved. The germline V and J ends were trimmed by 4 bases and 4 bases, with 16 bases remaining between them. This CDR3 is 15 amino acids long. The V gene's germline CDR1 is SNHLY and CDR2 FYNNEI. In DNA, the CDR3 is TGTGCCAGCAGTGGGAGTCTCGGAAGCCTCACTGAAGCTTTCTTT. Its protein product is CASSGSLGSLTEAFF. Complete variable domain (other parts from reference TRBV2 and TRBJ1-1): EPEVTQTPSHQVTQMGQEVILRCVPISNHLYFYWYRQILGQKVEFLVSFYNNEISEKSEIFDDQFSVERPDGSNFTLKIRSTKLEDSAMYFCASSGSLGSLTEAFFGQGTRLTVV.

The CDR3 spells CASRHRDLYNEQFF. CDR3 coding DNA: TGCGCCAGCAGACACCGGGACCTATACAATGAGCAGTTCTTC. This chain connects TRBV5-1 to TRBJ2-1, with D perhaps given as TRBD1 or TRBD2 (5 bases each). CDR1 SGHRS and CDR2 YFSETQ come from the germline V gene. V lost 5 bases, J lost 4 bases, and 13 bases lay in between. The CDR3 has 14 residues.

The genes are TRBV15 and TRBJ1-2; no definite D call. The CDR3 has 18 residues. CDR1 LNHNV and CDR2 YYDKDF come from the germline V gene (reference sequence). The V gene lost 5 bases and the J gene lost 0 bases, with 22 bases spanning the gap. CDR3: CATSSVWLRALTNYGYTF. CDR3 in DNA: TGTGCCACCAGCTCTGTCTGGCTCCGGGCGCTCACTAACTATGGCTACACCTTC.

The chain recombines TRBV5-1 with TRBJ2-3; 9 bases map to TRBD2. CDR1 is SGHRS and CDR2 is YFSETQ in the germline V gene. The CDR3 consists of 15 residues. V gave up 2 bases and J gave up 3 bases; unmatched junction bases: 4. The CDR3 sequence: CASSFSSGETDTQYF. The DNA for the CDR3 is TGCGCCAGCAGCTTTTCTAGCGGGGAAACAGATACGCAGTATTTT.

The rearrangement joins TRBV7-9 to TRBJ2-7; D remains ambiguous. Germline CDR1 reads SEHNR; CDR2 reads FQNEAQ (reference sequence). Trimming removed 3 bases at V and 4 bases at J, with 10 bases between. There are 13 residues in the CDR3. This CDR3 reads CASSLSPEYEQYF. DNA of the CDR3: TGTGCCAGCAGCTTGAGCCCGGAATACGAGCAGTACTTC. Combining the CDR3 with reference TRBV7-9 and TRBJ2-7 gives the whole variable domain DTGVSQNPRHKITKRGQNVTFRCDPISEHNRLYWYRQTLGQGPEFLTYFQNEAQLEKSRLLSDRFSAERPKGSFSTLEIQRTEQGDSAMYLCASSLSPEYEQYFGPGTRLTVT.

The chain couples TRBV30 to TRBJ2-3; D call uncertain. The CDR3 totals 12 residues. Per the germline V gene, CDR1 is GTSNPN and CDR2 is SVGIG (reference sequence). V was trimmed by 4 bases and J by 2 bases, leaving 7 bases between them. Here the CDR3 DNA reads TGTGCCTGGACCAAAAACACAGATACGCAGTATTTT. Its protein is CAWTKNTDTQYF.

The chain couples TRBV6-5 to TRBJ1-1, with 7 bases identical to TRBD1. CDR3 size: 12 residues. Germline trimming cut 7 bases from V and 6 bases from J; bases unmatched to any gene: 5. Germline V gene lookup returns CDR1 MNHEY and CDR2 SVGAGI. CDR3 coding DNA: TGTGCCAGCACCCAGGGGGGGGCTGAAGCTTTCTTT. Translation: CASTQGGAEAFF.

This rearrangement joins TRBV7-9 to TRBJ1-1, with 8 nucleotides matching TRBD1. The CDR3 spans 14 residues. Germline V gives CDR1 SEHNR, CDR2 FQNEAQ (reference sequence). V lost 6 bases to trimming and J lost 1 base; unmatched junction nucleotides: 4. The DNA for the CDR3 is TGTGCCAGCAGACCTGGACAGGGGAACACTGAAGCTTTCTTT. Translation: CASRPGQGNTEAFF.

This clone was observed once. The chain joins TRBV21-1 to TRBJ1-1; the table's D call, TRBD1, has no DNA check behind it. TRBV21-1 is described as a pseudogene. CDR3 length equals 16 residues. This chain's CDR3 is CASSGDIATLRTEAFF. CDR3 in DNA: TGTGCCAGCAGTGGGGACATAGCTACACTTCGCACTGAAGCTTTCTTT.

The chain couples TRBV7-9 to TRBJ1-5; 8 bases are a match to TRBD1. Trimming cost V 3 bases and J 5 bases; bases outside gene matches: 3. Germline assignment: CDR1 SEHNR and CDR2 FQNEAQ (reference sequence). The CDR3 totals 14 residues. CDR3 sequence: CASSLTGVDQPQHF. CDR3 bases: TGTGCCAGCAGCTTGACAGGGGTCGATCAGCCCCAGCATTTT.

This clone has only a few counts. This rearrangement joins TRBV12-5 to TRBJ2-5, with TRBD1 matching 9 bases. CDR3 length equals 14 residues. The junction had 1 base not matched to a gene; V was cut back by 4 bases and J by 1 base. The germline V gene encodes CDR1 LGHNT and CDR2 FRNRAP. The DNA of the CDR3 is TGTGCTAGTGGTTCGGGACAGGGCCAAGAGACCCAGTACTTC. Translation: CASGSGQGQETQYF.

The V and J genes are TRBV6-5 and TRBJ1-1; no firm D call. The CDR3 has 15 residues. The germline V gene encodes CDR1 MNHEY and CDR2 SVGAGI. V lost 2 bases, J lost 2 bases, and 12 bases lay in between. CDR3 nucleotides: TGTGCCAGCAGTTACCGCTTGTGGGGAAACACTGAAGCTTTCTTT. Its translation: CASSYRLWGNTEAFF.

V gene TRBV30 combines with J gene TRBJ1-3; D not resolved. CDR1 and CDR2 (germline): GTSNPN, SVGIG (reference sequence). The CDR3 extends over 13 amino acids. Trimming left V 5 bases short and J 0 bases short, with 8 bases between. This chain's CDR3 is CAWAGDSGNTIYF. CDR3 nucleotide sequence: TGTGCCTGGGCCGGGGACTCTGGAAACACCATATATTTT.